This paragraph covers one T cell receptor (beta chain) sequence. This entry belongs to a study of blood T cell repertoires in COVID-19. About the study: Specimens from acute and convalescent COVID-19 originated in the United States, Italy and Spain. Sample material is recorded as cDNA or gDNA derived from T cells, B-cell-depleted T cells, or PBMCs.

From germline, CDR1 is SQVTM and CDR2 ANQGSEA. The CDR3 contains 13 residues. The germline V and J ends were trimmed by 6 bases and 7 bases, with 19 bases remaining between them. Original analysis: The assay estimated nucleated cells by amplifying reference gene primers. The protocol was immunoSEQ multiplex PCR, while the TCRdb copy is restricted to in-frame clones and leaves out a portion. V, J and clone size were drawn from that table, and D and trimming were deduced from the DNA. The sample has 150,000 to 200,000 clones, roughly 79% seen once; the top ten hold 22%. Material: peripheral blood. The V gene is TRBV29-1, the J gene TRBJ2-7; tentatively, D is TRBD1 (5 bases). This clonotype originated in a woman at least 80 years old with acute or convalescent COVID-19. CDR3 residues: CSVGLNSQGEQYF. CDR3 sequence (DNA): TGCAGCGTCGGCCTGAATTCGCAGGGAGAGCAGTACTTC.